The next 17 T cell receptor beta chains were all read from a single sample in a study of cytomegalovirus exposure and HLA in healthy donors. The PCR had 60 Vbeta and 13 Jbeta primers. The protocol was immunoSEQ multiplex PCR, while the TCRdb copy is restricted to in-frame clones and leaves out a portion. This sample has 87,000 or so clones, with around 8% found just once. The specimen was PBMCs. The receptors were sampled from a man aged 50 to 60 in good health and CMV-seronegative.

There are a few counts of this clone. V usage is TRBV14 and J usage is TRBJ2-1, with D uncertain. The CDR3 is made up of 13 amino acids. Germline values: CDR1 SGHDN, CDR2 FVKESK. V lost 3 bases and J lost 9, with 12 bases in between. The CDR3 region has the DNA TGTGCCAGCAGCCATCCCTACGGCGGTGAGCAGTTCTTC. This encodes CASSHPYGGEQFF.

This chain connects TRBV2 to TRBJ1-3; no clear D. Germline-derived CDR1 and CDR2 are SNHLY and FYNNEI. This CDR3 spans 14 amino acids. Deletions cut 8 bases from V and 3 bases from J, with 14 bases between. The CDR3, as DNA: TGTGCCAGCTCCGCGCGGGTCGATGGAAACACCATATATTTT. It specifies CASSARVDGNTIYF.

The chain combines TRBV2 with TRBJ2-3; 12 bases line up with TRBD2. CDR1 is SNHLY, CDR2 FYNNEI, per germline. J lost 11 bases, V lost 4 bases, and 10 bases had no gene match. The CDR3 has 15 residues. CDR3 nucleotides: TGTGCCAGCAGTGGCGGACTAGCGGGATCCCTCATGCAGTATTTT. It specifies CASSGGLAGSLMQYF.

The rearrangement joins TRBV28 to TRBJ2-3; 9 positions agree with TRBD1. This CDR3 region has 15 residues. Trimming at V came to 6 bases and at J to 2 bases, leaving 6 bases not matched to a gene. Germline values: CDR1 MDHEN, CDR2 SYDVKM. DNA of the CDR3: TGTGCCAGCAGCGACAGGGGGGGAGCCACAGATACGCAGTATTTT. Protein sequence: CASSDRGGATDTQYF.

The V and J genes are TRBV6-5 and TRBJ2-7, with D possibly TRBD2 on 6 matching bases. The germline V gene encodes CDR1 MNHEY and CDR2 SVGAGI. The CDR3 is 16 residues long. Trimming pared 4 bases from V and 4 bases from J, leaving 20 bases between. This CDR3 is CASSFFRTGVPYEQYF. CDR3 bases: TGTGCCAGCAGTTTCTTTCGGACGGGAGTTCCGTACGAGCAGTACTTC.

The chain has TRBV6-5 and TRBJ2-2; TRBD2 matches at 8 bases. J lost 5 bases, V lost 8 bases, and 7 bases had no gene match. Per the germline V gene, CDR1 is MNHEY and CDR2 is SVGAGI. This CDR3 is built from 14 residues. The CDR3 loop is CASQAGGYTGELFF. CDR3 sequence (DNA): TGTGCCAGCCAGGCGGGGGGATATACCGGGGAGCTGTTTTTT.

The chain uses TRBV6-1 and TRBJ2-7; tentatively, D is TRBD2 (5 bases). The CDR3 runs 13 residues. Germline V CDR1 and CDR2: MNHNS, SASEGT. Deletions cut 7 bases from V and 6 bases from J, with 16 bases between. The CDR3 protein is CASTAREIGEQYF. DNA for the CDR3: TGTGCCAGCACAGCTAGGGAGATCGGCGAGCAGTACTTC.

CDR3 bases: TGTGCCAGCAGCTTGGGGACAGGGGCGGCAGATACGCAGTATTTT. Residues: CASSLGTGAADTQYF. The chain is built from TRBV7-9 and TRBJ2-3; 10 bases line up with TRBD1. With 3 bases clipped from V and 4 bases from J, the junction kept 4 bases outside the gene matches. The germline gives CDR1 SEHNR, CDR2 FQNEAQ (reference sequence). The CDR3 loop spans 15 amino acids.

This clone was found a few times. This chain links TRBV4-1 with TRBJ1-4; 7 bases line up with TRBD1. V shed 2 bases, J shed 8 bases, and the junction held 11 bases outside the gene matches. This CDR3 contains 16 residues. Germline V gene data show CDR1 as MGHRA and CDR2 as YSYEKL. This CDR3 reads CASSQKGGDRREKLFF. CDR3 DNA sequence: TGCGCCAGCAGCCAAAAGGGTGGGGACAGACGAGAAAAACTGTTTTTT.

The V call is TRBV28, the J call TRBJ2-1; D might be TRBD1 (5 bases). The germline gives CDR1 MDHEN, CDR2 SYDVKM. Trimming removed 7 bases from V and 0 bases from J, with 10 bases in between. This CDR3 has 14 residues. CDR3 coding DNA: TGTGCCAGCAAGACAGAGAGCTCCTACAATGAGCAGTTCTTC. This gives the protein CASKTESSYNEQFF.

The chain recombines TRBV27 with TRBJ2-3; 12 nucleotides agree with TRBD2. The V gene's germline CDR1 is MNHEY and CDR2 SMNVEV (reference sequence). J was trimmed by 5 bases and V by 4 bases; bases with no gene match: 7. The CDR3 contains 16 residues. CDR3 amino acids: CASSSRLAGVGDTQYF. In DNA, the CDR3 is TGTGCCAGCAGTTCAAGACTAGCGGGAGTTGGAGATACGCAGTATTTT.

This clone came up a few times. The chain has TRBV6-5 and TRBJ1-1, with 8 bases matching TRBD1. CDR1 and CDR2 from the germline V gene are MNHEY and SVGAGI. Trimming at V came to 6 bases and at J to 4 bases, leaving 4 bases not matched to a gene. The CDR3 has 13 residues. Written as DNA, the CDR3 is TGTGCCAGCAGGGGACAGGCGAGCACTGAAGCTTTCTTT. The encoded protein is CASRGQASTEAFF.

The V and J genes are TRBV28 and TRBJ2-7; D is perhaps TRBD1 (5 bases). CDR1 is MDHEN, CDR2 SYDVKM, per germline. Trimming cost V 2 bases and J 4 bases, with 9 bases left between them. The CDR3 runs to 13 residues. CDR3 nucleotide sequence: TGTGCCAGCAGTTTAGGGGCGGTTTACGAGCAGTACTTC. Translating it yields CASSLGAVYEQYF.

A few counts support this clone. This rearrangement joins TRBV5-5 to TRBJ2-3; no clear D gene. CDR1 and CDR2 from the germline V gene are SGHKS and YYEKEE (reference sequence). The CDR3 extends over 14 amino acids. The V gene lost 0 bases and the J gene lost 6 bases, with 11 bases spanning the gap. CDR3 region: CASSLAQRLDTQYF. The CDR3 DNA is TGTGCCAGCAGCTTGGCTCAACGGTTGGATACGCAGTATTTT. Filled out from reference TRBV5-5 and TRBJ2-3, the complete variable domain reads DAGVTQSPTHLIKTRGQQVTLRCSPISGHKSVSWYQQVLGQGPQFIFQYYEKEERGRGNFPDRFSARQFPNYSSELNVNALLLGDSALYLCASSLAQRLDTQYFGPGTRLTVL.

The chain uses TRBV19 and TRBJ2-4; 9 bases agree with TRBD1. CDR1 and CDR2 (germline): LNHDA, SQIVND (reference sequence). The trim removed 5 bases at V and 0 bases at J, leaving 11 bases unmatched. The CDR3 extends over 18 amino acids. The CDR3 DNA is TGTGCCAGTAGTCGAGGGACAGGGACATCCCTAGCCAAAAACATTCAGTACTTC. Translated, it gives CASSRGTGTSLAKNIQYF.

This clone was seen more than once but under ten times. This sequence joins TRBV28 and TRBJ1-2, with TRBD1 as a possible D gene (5 bases). CDR1 is MDHEN and CDR2 is SYDVKM in the germline V gene. V lost 6 bases to trimming and J lost 8 bases, with 22 bases between them. CDR3 length: 15 amino acids. CDR3 region: CASSYPGTAKGGYTF. DNA for the CDR3: TGTGCCAGCAGCTACCCGGGGACTGCCAAAGGGGGCTACACCTTC.

The chain carries TRBV10-3 and TRBJ2-7; D gene unclear. V gave up 4 bases and J gave up 4 bases, with 11 bases separating them. The CDR3 has 13 amino acids. Germline loops: CDR1 ENHRY, CDR2 SYGVKD. CDR3 in DNA: TGTGCCATCAGTGTAACAGAAAAGTACGAGCAGTACTTC. This sequence encodes CAISVTEKYEQYF.